The sequence of this T cell receptor beta chain was determined in a study of T cell repertoires in cytomegalovirus infection. Background on the study: Indications of both CMV infection and matching HLA type were provided by public TCR beta signatures. The study's findings and limits: Identification of carriers of CMV plus the relevant HLA was achieved through cumulative public TCR beta family frequency. Clonotypes of TCR beta that were HLA-C-restricted and CMV-specific dominated the ex vivo response.

This clonotype was detected only a few times. Its specificity is not known. The germline V gene has CDR1 SEHNR and CDR2 FQNEAQ (reference sequence). The CDR3 covers 15 residues. After removal of 4 bases from V and 0 bases from J, the junction contained 3 bases not matched to a gene. One entry per CDR3 protein results from TCRdb running MiXCR on the reads. The sample has around 130,000 distinct CDR3 sequences; roughly a quarter are singletons. The TCR sequence derives from a human donor in good health (CMV status not recorded). Some clones in this sample may be carry-over from other donors' samples. The material sequenced was PBMCs, sequenced either directly or after in vitro stimulation (not recorded which). This chain connects TRBV7-9 to TRBJ2-3; 8 bases fit TRBD1. The CDR3 here is CASSWDRLSTDTQYF. CDR3 coding DNA: TGTGCCAGCAGCTGGGACAGGCTTAGCACAGATACGCAGTATTTT. Full variable domain (outside the CDR3, taken from reference TRBV7-9 and TRBJ2-3): DTGVSQNPRHKITKRGQNVTFRCDPISEHNRLYWYRQTLGQGPEFLTYFQNEAQLEKSRLLSDRFSAERPKGSFSTLEIQRTEQGDSAMYLCASSWDRLSTDTQYFGPGTRLTVL.